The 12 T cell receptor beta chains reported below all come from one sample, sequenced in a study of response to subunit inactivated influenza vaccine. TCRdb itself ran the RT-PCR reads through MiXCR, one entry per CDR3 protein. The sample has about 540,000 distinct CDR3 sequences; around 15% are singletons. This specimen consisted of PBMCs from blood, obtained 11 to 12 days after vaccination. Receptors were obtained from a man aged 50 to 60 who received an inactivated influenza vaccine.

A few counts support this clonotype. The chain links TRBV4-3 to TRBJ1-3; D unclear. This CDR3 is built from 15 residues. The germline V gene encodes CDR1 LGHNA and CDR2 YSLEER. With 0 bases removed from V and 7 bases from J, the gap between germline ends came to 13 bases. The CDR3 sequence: CASSQDRRRRNTIYF. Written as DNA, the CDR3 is TGCGCCAGCAGCCAAGATAGGAGGCGGAGGAACACCATATATTTT.

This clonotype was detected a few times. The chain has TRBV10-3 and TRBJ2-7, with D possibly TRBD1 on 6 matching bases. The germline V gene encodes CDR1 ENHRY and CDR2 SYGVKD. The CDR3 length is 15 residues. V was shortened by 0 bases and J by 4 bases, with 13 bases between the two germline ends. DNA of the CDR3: TGTGCCATCAGTGAGTCCTGGCAAAGGGGGTACGAGCAGTACTTC. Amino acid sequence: CAISESWQRGYEQYF.

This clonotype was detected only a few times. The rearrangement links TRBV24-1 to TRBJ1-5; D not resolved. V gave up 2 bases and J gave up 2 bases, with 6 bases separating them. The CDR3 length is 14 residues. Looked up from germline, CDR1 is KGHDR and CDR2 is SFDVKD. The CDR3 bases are TGTGCCACCAGTGATTCCCTGGGCAATCAGCCCCAGCATTTT. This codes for CATSDSLGNQPQHF.

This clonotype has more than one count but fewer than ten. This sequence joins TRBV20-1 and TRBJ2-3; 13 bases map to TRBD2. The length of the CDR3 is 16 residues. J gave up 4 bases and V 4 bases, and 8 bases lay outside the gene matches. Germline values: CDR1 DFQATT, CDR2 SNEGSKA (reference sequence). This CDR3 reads CSAKLAGGPRPDTQYF. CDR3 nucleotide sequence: TGCAGTGCTAAACTAGCGGGAGGGCCTCGCCCAGATACGCAGTATTTT.

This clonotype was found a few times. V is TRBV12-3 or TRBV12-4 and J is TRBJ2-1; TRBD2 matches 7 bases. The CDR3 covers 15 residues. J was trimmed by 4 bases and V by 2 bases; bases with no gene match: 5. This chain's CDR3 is CASSLISGPYNEQFF. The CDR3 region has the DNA TGTGCCAGCAGTTTAATTAGCGGGCCGTACAATGAGCAGTTCTTC.

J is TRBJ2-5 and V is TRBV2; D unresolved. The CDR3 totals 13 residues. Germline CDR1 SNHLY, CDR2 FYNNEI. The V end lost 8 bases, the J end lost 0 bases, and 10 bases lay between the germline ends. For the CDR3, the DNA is TGTGCCAGCTATGGTCAGAACCAAGAGACCCAGTACTTC. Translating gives CASYGQNQETQYF.

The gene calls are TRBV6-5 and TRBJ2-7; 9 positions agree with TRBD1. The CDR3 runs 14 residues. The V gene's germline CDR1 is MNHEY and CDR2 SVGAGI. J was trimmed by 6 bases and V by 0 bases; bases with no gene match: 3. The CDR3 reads CASSYSWDRAEQYF. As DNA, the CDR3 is TGTGCCAGCAGTTACTCGTGGGACAGGGCCGAGCAGTACTTC.

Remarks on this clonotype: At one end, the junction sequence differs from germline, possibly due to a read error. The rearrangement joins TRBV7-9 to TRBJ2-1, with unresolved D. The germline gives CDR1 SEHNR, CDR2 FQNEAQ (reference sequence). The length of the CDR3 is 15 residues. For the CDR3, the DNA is TGTGCCGGCAGCGCTCTCCCGACGGAGTACAATGAGCAGTTCTTC. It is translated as CAGSALPTEYNEQFF.

CDR3 in DNA: TGTGCCAGCACCCCAAACCCTTGGCTAGCGGAAATCACCGGGGAGCTGTTTTTT. Translated, it gives CASTPNPWLAEITGELFF. The V gene is TRBV28, the J gene TRBJ2-2; 7 bases are shared with TRBD2. J lost 4 bases, V lost 7 bases, and 18 bases had no gene match. The CDR3 totals 18 residues. Germline-derived CDR1 and CDR2 are MDHEN and SYDVKM.

The CDR3 reads CASSVAEGTFAETQYF. Here the CDR3 DNA reads TGTGCCAGCAGCGTAGCTGAAGGGACGTTCGCAGAGACCCAGTACTTC. The chain carries TRBV9 and TRBJ2-5; either TRBD1 or TRBD2 may fit D (5 bases each). CDR3 length equals 16 residues. Germline V CDR1 and CDR2: SGDLS, YYNGEE. Deletions cut 0 bases from V and 4 bases from J, with 16 bases between.

CDR3 sequence reads: CASSYRAPGQPQHF. The CDR3, as DNA: TGTGCCAGCAGCTACCGGGCCCCAGGTCAGCCCCAGCATTTT. This chain joins TRBV5-5 and TRBJ1-5; D uncertain. Deletions cut 3 bases from V and 6 bases from J, with 13 bases between. The length of the CDR3 is 14 residues. Germline CDR1 is SGHKS and CDR2 is YYEKEE (reference sequence).

The DNA for the CDR3 is TGTGCCAGCAGTTACTCAGGGGGCGCACAGCATGAGCAGTTCTTC. Translation: CASSYSGGAQHEQFF. The chain has TRBV6-2 or TRBV6-3 and TRBJ2-1; 7 nucleotides line up with TRBD1. The CDR3 consists of 15 residues. V was pared by 0 bases and J by 8 bases, with 7 bases of the junction left unmatched. The germline V gene has CDR1 MNHEY and CDR2 SVGEGT.